Each of the 10 T cell receptor beta chains below was sequenced from the same sample in a study of cytomegalovirus exposure and HLA in healthy donors. The PCR was carried out with 60 Vbeta primers and 13 Jbeta primers. Libraries were prepared by immunoSEQ multiplex PCR; TCRdb keeps only in-frame clonotypes and omits some of them. The sample has 100,000 to 150,000 clones; more than 70% are singletons. Sample: PBMCs. The origin of the receptors is a woman aged 60-70 years in good health and CMV-seronegative.

The chain carries TRBV18 and TRBJ1-6; 7 bases fit TRBD1. This CDR3 has 12 amino acids. With V trimmed by 1 base and J by 14 bases, 2 bases remained unmatched. Per the germline V gene, CDR1 is KGHSH and CDR2 is LQKENI. The CDR3 protein is CASSPLTGSLHF. The CDR3 DNA reads as TGTGCCAGCTCACCACTGACAGGGTCCCTCCACTTT.

The chain uses TRBV18 and TRBJ1-5; D unclear. Germline assignment: CDR1 KGHSH and CDR2 LQKENI. The CDR3 spans 16 residues. The ends were cut back, 6 bases at V and 3 bases at J, with 18 bases in the middle. In nucleotides, the CDR3 is TGTGCCAGCTCCCCCGAGAGTCCCGTCTTCAATCAGCCCCAGCATTTT. It is translated as CASSPESPVFNQPQHF. The whole variable domain, remainder taken from reference TRBV18 and TRBJ1-5, is NAGVMQNPRHLVRRRGQEARLRCSPMKGHSHVYWYRQLPEEGLKFMVYLQKENIIDESGMPKERFSAEFPKEGPSILRIQQVVRGDSAAYFCASSPESPVFNQPQHFGDGTRLSIL.

J is TRBJ2-1 and V is TRBV29-1, with 10 bases aligning to TRBD1. CDR1 is SQVTM and CDR2 is ANQGSEA in the germline V gene. The CDR3 extends over 13 amino acids. The CDR3 region has the DNA TGCAACTTCCCGGACAGGGGGTTTTCTGAGCAGTTCTTC. As protein: CNFPDRGFSEQFF.

J is TRBJ1-2 and V is TRBV30, with D unclear. The ends were cut back, 7 bases at V and 8 bases at J, with 14 bases in the middle. The CDR3 covers 11 residues. Germline V gene lookup returns CDR1 GTSNPN and CDR2 SVGIG (reference sequence). In nucleotides, the CDR3 is TGTGCCTCAACTTATTCGGGGGGCTACACCTTC. Translation gives CASTYSGGYTF.

This chain links TRBV28 with TRBJ1-1; a possible D gene is TRBD1 (6 bases). This CDR3 spans 14 amino acids. V dropped 10 bases and J dropped 1 base, with 16 bases sitting between them. Germline V gene data show CDR1 as MDHEN and CDR2 as SYDVKM. CDR3 amino acids: CATKTGTKNTEAFF. CDR3 in DNA: TGTGCCACCAAAACCGGGACAAAGAACACTGAAGCTTTCTTT.

V gene TRBV6-1 combines with J gene TRBJ2-7, with 7 bases matching TRBD2. CDR1 is MNHNS and CDR2 is SASEGT in the germline V gene. The CDR3 loop spans 15 amino acids. The V and J ends lost 6 bases and 3 bases, in that order; junction bases with no gene match: 11. This CDR3 is CASSRGPGRDYEQYF. For the CDR3, the DNA is TGTGCCAGCAGCCGAGGTCCAGGGAGGGACTACGAGCAGTACTTC.

This chain links TRBV28 with TRBJ2-6; the match to TRBD2 covers 7 bases. The germline V gene encodes CDR1 MDHEN and CDR2 SYDVKM. V shed 2 bases, J shed 3 bases, and the junction held 1 base outside the gene matches. This CDR3 is built from 15 residues. CDR3 bases: TGTGCCAGCAGTTTAGCTAGCGGTGGGGCCAACGTCCTGACTTTC. It yields the protein CASSLASGGANVLTF.

The rearrangement uses TRBV11-2 and TRBJ1-3, with 8 positions matching TRBD1. The CDR3 is 16 residues long. Unmatched junction bases numbered 8, after V lost 0 bases and J lost 7 bases. The germline V gene has CDR1 SGHAT and CDR2 FQNNGV. As DNA, the CDR3 is TGTGCCAGCAGCTTAGACCCAGGGGGCTTTCCCAACACCATATATTTT. Protein product: CASSLDPGGFPNTIYF.

This clone was recorded a few times. CDR3 coding DNA: TGTGCCAGCTCACTTGTAAAAGAGACCCAGTACTTC. This sequence encodes CASSLVKETQYF. The J gene is TRBJ2-5, the V gene TRBV18; D ambiguous. With 4 bases removed from V and 3 bases from J, the gap between germline ends came to 6 bases. The CDR3 is made up of 12 amino acids. Germline assignment: CDR1 KGHSH and CDR2 LQKENI.

This clone was counted between two and nine times. The rearrangement joins TRBV11-2 to TRBJ2-7, with 8 bases fitting TRBD1. With 1 base clipped from V and 5 bases from J, the junction kept 7 bases outside the gene matches. Germline CDR1 and CDR2: SGHAT and FQNNGV. The CDR3 spans 15 residues. The CDR3 nucleotides are TGTGCCAGCAGCTTAGTCGGACAGGGATGGGACGAGCAGTACTTC. This gives the protein CASSLVGQGWDEQYF.